The 22 T cell receptor beta chains in this list originate from one sample, sequenced in a study of neurological immune-mediated disorders. Via MiXCR, TCRdb re-called the 5' RACE reads, giving one row per CDR3 protein. The sample includes tens of thousands of distinct CDR3 sequences, around 10% of them seen just once. Time point given: longitudinal time-point 1 (baseline). Sequenced: PBMCs. The origin of the receptors is a male donor with HTLV-1-associated myelopathy (HAM/TSP).

This chain connects TRBV18 to TRBJ2-2; 7 bases are a match to TRBD1. This CDR3 is built from 17 residues. Losses at the gene ends were 1 base for V and 1 base for J; bases not matched to a gene: 6. CDR1 KGHSH and CDR2 LQKENI come from the germline V gene. In DNA, the CDR3 is TGTGCCAGCTCACCACTGGGGACAGCCCAGAACACCGGGGAGCTGTTTTTT. It encodes CASSPLGTAQNTGELFF.

This clonotype was seen a few times. The chain couples TRBV7-9 to TRBJ2-1; possibly TRBD2 for D (6 bases). V shed 5 bases and J shed 10 bases, with 15 bases lying between them. Germline assignment: CDR1 SEHNR and CDR2 FQNEAQ (reference sequence). The CDR3 is 13 amino acids. CDR3 in amino acids: CASSPGTEAEQFF. The CDR3, as DNA: TGTGCCAGCAGCCCCGGGACTGAGGCAGAGCAGTTCTTC.

In its sample, this clonotype was seen many times. The chain combines TRBV15 with TRBJ1-5; TRBD1 matches at 10 bases. The CDR3 is 16 amino acids. CDR1 and CDR2 from the germline V gene are LNHNV and YYDKDF (reference sequence). Losses at the gene ends were 6 bases for V and 7 bases for J; bases not matched to a gene: 12. CDR3 amino acids: CATRAELDRGIQPQHF. The DNA for the CDR3 is TGTGCCACCAGAGCTGAGTTGGACAGGGGGATCCAGCCCCAGCATTTT.

This clonotype was seen ten or more times. This chain uses TRBV6-2 or TRBV6-3 with TRBJ2-4; a possible D gene is TRBD2 (6 bases). Germline-derived CDR1 and CDR2 are MNHEY and SVGEGT. The CDR3 sequence is 12 residues long. V was pared by 2 bases and J by 10 bases, with 9 bases between. The CDR3 DNA sequence: TGTGCCAGCAGTTACCCTCGGGGGATTCAGTACTTC. Translated, it gives CASSYPRGIQYF.

This clonotype was seen at least ten times. This chain connects TRBV12-3 or TRBV12-4 to TRBJ1-2; D unclear. The V end lost 1 base, the J end lost 8 bases, and 5 bases lay between the germline ends. This CDR3 comprises 11 residues. In DNA form, the CDR3 reads TGTGCCAGCAGTTTAGGTGACGGCTACACCTTC. As protein: CASSLGDGYTF.

This clonotype has a count of ten or more. In DNA form, the CDR3 reads TGTGCCCTTGGGCGTACAGCGAGCGGCGATGAGCAGTTCTTC. Its protein is CALGRTASGDEQFF. V usage is TRBV2 and J usage is TRBJ2-1; tentatively, D is TRBD2 (5 bases). The V end lost 11 bases, the J end lost 8 bases, and 22 bases lay between the germline ends. CDR1 is SNHLY and CDR2 is FYNNEI in the germline V gene. The CDR3 covers 14 residues.

Ten or more counts support this clonotype. The genes are TRBV2 and TRBJ2-7; 9 bases line up with TRBD1. This CDR3 spans 14 amino acids. The germline V gene encodes CDR1 SNHLY and CDR2 FYNNEI. V was pared by 6 bases and J by 1 base, with 4 bases of the junction left unmatched. The CDR3 bases are TGTGCCAGCAGCGCTGACAGGGGGTCCTACGAGCAGTACTTC. Residues: CASSADRGSYEQYF.

This clonotype was detected many times. The CDR3 loop reads CASSPDRAPQPQHF. In DNA form, the CDR3 reads TGTGCCAGCTCACCAGACAGGGCCCCTCAGCCCCAGCATTTT. The V gene is TRBV18, the J gene TRBJ1-5; 7 bases match TRBD1. Trimming cost V 2 bases and J 6 bases; bases outside gene matches: 4. This CDR3 is built from 14 residues. The V gene's germline CDR1 is KGHSH and CDR2 LQKENI.

In its sample, this clonotype was seen a few times. The chain recombines TRBV5-5 with TRBJ2-5; D remains unclear. Looked up from germline, CDR1 is SGHKS and CDR2 is YYEKEE (reference sequence). V was clipped by 4 bases and J by 4 bases, with 11 bases between them. The CDR3 runs 13 residues. The CDR3 bases are TGTGCCAGCAGCCCATACATTCGAGAGACCCAGTACTTC. Protein: CASSPYIRETQYF.

This clonotype has ten or more counts. The chain has TRBV10-3 and TRBJ2-3; 14 bases align to TRBD2. The germline V gene encodes CDR1 ENHRY and CDR2 SYGVKD. V was pared by 2 bases and J by 2 bases, with 3 bases of the junction left unmatched. The CDR3 is made up of 17 amino acids. The CDR3 sequence: CAISEPGLAGVTDTQYF. In nucleotides, the CDR3 is TGTGCCATCAGTGAGCCGGGACTAGCGGGGGTCACAGATACGCAGTATTTT.

As concerns this clonotype: This may be a read error, as it is one base from a much larger clone. The rearrangement links TRBV20-1 to TRBJ2-7; 7 bases fit TRBD2. CDR1 is DFQATT, CDR2 SNEGSKA, per germline (reference sequence). J was trimmed by 4 bases and V by 6 bases; bases with no gene match: 9. CDR3 length: 13 amino acids. The CDR3 nucleotides read TGCAGTGCCTTAGGACCAGCGGGGTACGAGCAGTACTTC. Translated, it gives CSALGPAGYEQYF.

This chain joins TRBV25-1 and TRBJ1-1, with D unresolved. V was shortened by 4 bases and J by 1 base, with 13 bases between the two germline ends. Germline CDR1 MGHDK, CDR2 SYGVNS. The CDR3 is made up of 15 amino acids. The chain's CDR3 is CASSGRGAANTEAFF. The CDR3 DNA sequence: TGTGCCAGCAGTGGCCGAGGTGCGGCGAACACTGAAGCTTTCTTT. The complete variable domain, with remaining parts taken from reference TRBV25-1 and TRBJ1-1, reads EADIYQTPRYLVIGTGKKITLECSQTMGHDKMYWYQQDPGMELHLIHYSYGVNSTEKGDLSSESTVSRIRTEHFPLTLESARPSHTSQYLCASSGRGAANTEAFFGQGTRLTVV.

This clonotype was counted many times. This chain links TRBV5-5 with TRBJ2-3; D gene uncertain. CDR1 SGHKS and CDR2 YYEKEE come from the germline V gene (reference sequence). The CDR3 loop spans 16 amino acids. V dropped 4 bases and J dropped 2 bases, with 17 bases sitting between them. Here the CDR3 reads CASSPYQDGLTDTQYF. CDR3 in DNA: TGTGCCAGCAGCCCGTATCAGGATGGGCTCACAGATACGCAGTATTTT.

On this clonotype: Compared with germline, one end of the junction differs, possibly owing to a read error. The J gene is TRBJ2-2, the V gene TRBV14; D is perhaps TRBD1 or TRBD2 (5 bases each). CDR1 is SGHDN, CDR2 FVKESK, per germline. This CDR3 has 16 amino acids. The CDR3 loop is CASSLTTGHGPWELSF. CDR3 sequence (DNA): TGTGCCAGCAGCCTAACTACGGGGCACGGGCCCTGGGAGCTGTCTTTT.

This clonotype occurred many times. The chain uses TRBV5-1 and TRBJ1-2; TRBD1 matches 8 bases. The junction had 7 bases not matched to a gene; V was cut back by 0 bases and J by 0 bases. There are 17 residues in the CDR3. Per germline, CDR1 SGHRS and CDR2 YFSETQ. This CDR3 reads CASSLVLGTGPNYGYTF. The CDR3 nucleotides are TGCGCCAGCAGCTTGGTACTCGGGACAGGCCCTAACTATGGCTACACCTTC.

This clonotype was observed at least ten times. The chain carries TRBV7-9 and TRBJ2-1, with 9 positions matching TRBD2. This CDR3 spans 15 amino acids. The germline gives CDR1 SEHNR, CDR2 FQNEAQ (reference sequence). V was pared by 3 bases and J by 8 bases, with 8 bases of the junction left unmatched. The CDR3 region is CASSLAGGPRDEQFF. The CDR3 region has the DNA TGTGCCAGCAGCTTGGCGGGGGGGCCTCGGGATGAGCAGTTCTTC.

This clonotype has ten or more counts. The CDR3 sequence is CASSPSRGGKETQYF. The CDR3 nucleotides are TGTGCCAGCAGCCCCTCTCGGGGGGGTAAAGAGACCCAGTACTTC. The V gene is TRBV7-2, the J gene TRBJ2-5, with TRBD2 identical over 8 bases. Germline assignment: CDR1 SGHTA and CDR2 FQGNSA. The length of the CDR3 is 15 residues. J gave up 3 bases and V 5 bases, and 8 bases lay outside the gene matches.

This clonotype was seen more than once but under ten times. The J gene is TRBJ1-1, the V gene TRBV4-3, with D unclear. This CDR3 is built from 13 residues. V shed 0 bases and J shed 5 bases, with 7 bases lying between them. CDR1 and CDR2 (germline): LGHNA, YSLEER. Here the CDR3 reads CASSQELETEAFF. The DNA of the CDR3 is TGCGCCAGCAGCCAAGAATTGGAGACTGAAGCTTTCTTT.

This clonotype has a count of ten or more. The J gene is TRBJ2-7, the V gene TRBV20-1; 7 nucleotides agree with TRBD2. The CDR3 contains 14 residues. Germline V gene lookup returns CDR1 DFQATT and CDR2 SNEGSKA (reference sequence). Trimming cost V 5 bases and J 3 bases; bases outside gene matches: 10. This CDR3 reads CSAQIREGYYEQYF. The CDR3 nucleotides read TGCAGTGCTCAGATCAGGGAGGGGTACTACGAGCAGTACTTC.

This clonotype was detected ten times or more. This chain joins TRBV5-1 and TRBJ1-4; D gene uncertain. The CDR3 runs to 16 residues. Trimming cost V 3 bases and J 0 bases, with 12 bases left between them. Germline V CDR1 and CDR2: SGHRS, YFSETQ. For the CDR3, the DNA is TGCGCCAGCAGCTGGGTGATGAGGCCAACTAATGAAAAACTGTTTTTT. This codes for CASSWVMRPTNEKLFF.

This clonotype was observed many times. V gene TRBV12-3 or TRBV12-4 combines with J gene TRBJ1-2; D is unresolved. V was clipped by 7 bases and J by 4 bases, with 13 bases between them. The CDR3 contains 13 residues. CDR3 residues: CASTPGLSYGYTF. CDR3 nucleotide sequence: TGTGCCAGCACCCCCGGATTGTCCTATGGCTACACCTTC.

This clonotype was counted many times. The genes are TRBV27 and TRBJ2-7; 9 nucleotides agree with TRBD2. V dropped 3 bases and J dropped 3; count of bases not matched to a gene: 6. This CDR3 is 15 amino acids long. Germline V CDR1 and CDR2: MNHEY, SMNVEV (reference sequence). The CDR3 region is CASSFRLADHYEQYF. CDR3 coding DNA: TGTGCCAGCAGTTTCAGACTAGCGGACCACTACGAGCAGTACTTC.